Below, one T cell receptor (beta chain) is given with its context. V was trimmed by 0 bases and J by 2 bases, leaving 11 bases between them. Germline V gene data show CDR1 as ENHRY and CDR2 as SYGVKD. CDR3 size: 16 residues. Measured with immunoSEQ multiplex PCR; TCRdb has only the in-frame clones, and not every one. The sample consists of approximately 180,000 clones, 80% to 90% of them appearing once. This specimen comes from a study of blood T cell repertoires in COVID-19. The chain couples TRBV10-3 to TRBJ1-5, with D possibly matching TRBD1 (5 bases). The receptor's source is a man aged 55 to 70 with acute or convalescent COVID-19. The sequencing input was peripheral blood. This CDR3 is CAISESKGGGNQPQHF. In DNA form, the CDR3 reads TGTGCCATCAGTGAGTCGAAGGGAGGGGGCAATCAGCCCCAGCATTTT.